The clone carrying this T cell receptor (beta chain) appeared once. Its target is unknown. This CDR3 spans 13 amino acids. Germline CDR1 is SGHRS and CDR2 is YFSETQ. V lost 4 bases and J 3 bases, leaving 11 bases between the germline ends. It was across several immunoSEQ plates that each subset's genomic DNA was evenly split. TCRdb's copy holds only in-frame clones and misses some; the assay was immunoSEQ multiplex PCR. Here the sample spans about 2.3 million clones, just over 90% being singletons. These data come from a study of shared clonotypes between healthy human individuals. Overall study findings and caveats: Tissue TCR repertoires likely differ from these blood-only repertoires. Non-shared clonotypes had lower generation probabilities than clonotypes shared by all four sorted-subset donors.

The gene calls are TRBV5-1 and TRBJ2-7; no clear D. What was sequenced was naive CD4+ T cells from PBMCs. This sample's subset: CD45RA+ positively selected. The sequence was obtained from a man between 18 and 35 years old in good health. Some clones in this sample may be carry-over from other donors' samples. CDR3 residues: CASSQGQNYEQYF. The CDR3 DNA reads TGCGCCAGCAGCCAAGGGCAGAACTACGAGCAGTACTTC.